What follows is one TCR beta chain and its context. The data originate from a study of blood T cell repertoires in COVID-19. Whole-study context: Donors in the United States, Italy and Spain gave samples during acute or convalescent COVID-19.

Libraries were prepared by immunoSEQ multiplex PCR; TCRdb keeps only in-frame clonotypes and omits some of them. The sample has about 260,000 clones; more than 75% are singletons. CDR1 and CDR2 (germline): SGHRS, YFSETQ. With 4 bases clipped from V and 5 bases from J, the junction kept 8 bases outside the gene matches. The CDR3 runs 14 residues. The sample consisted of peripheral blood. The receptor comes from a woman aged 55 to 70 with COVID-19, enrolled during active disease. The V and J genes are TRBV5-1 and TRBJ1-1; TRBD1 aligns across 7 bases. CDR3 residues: CASSADTGVTEAFF. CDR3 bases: TGCGCCAGCAGCGCCGACACAGGGGTGACTGAAGCTTTCTTT.